This entry concerns a single T cell receptor (beta chain). For sorted subsets, 200 ng DNA per replicate equaled approximately 32,000 T cell genomes. The assay was immunoSEQ multiplex PCR, and TCRdb's table has in-frame clones only and misses some. The sample holds around 1,900,000 clones, just under 95% seen once. This record comes from a study of shared clonotypes between healthy human individuals. The naive CD8 fraction comprised CD45RO-negative cells positively selected for CCR7 and excluded terminally differentiated effector memory CD45RA+ cells. Trimming took off 3 bases at V and 3 bases at J, with 12 bases between the two ends. This CDR3 is built from 14 residues. Germline loops: CDR1 SQVTM, CDR2 ANQGSEA.

The chain joins TRBV29-1 to TRBJ2-1; the D is unclear. Sample: naive CD8+ T cells from PBMCs. The sequence derives from a man between 18 and 29 years old in good health. Some clones in this sample may be carry-over from other donors' samples. CDR3 bases: TGCAGCGTTGAGTCCCCAATCGGCTACAATGAGCAGTTCTTC. Its protein product is CSVESPIGYNEQFF.